The present entry profiles one T cell receptor (beta chain) with its context. Its antigen is currently unknown. This record belongs to a study of cytomegalovirus exposure and HLA in healthy donors. Study-level findings and limits: In a later analysis, V- and J-gene trimming of beta chains associated with a DCLRE1C missense variant, replicated independently. Highly shared variants forming one cluster were likely a sequencing artifact. Cytomegalovirus-associated TCR beta chains were listed, numbering 150 to 200.

The PCR employed 60 Vbeta primers together with 13 Jbeta primers. Profiling relied on immunoSEQ multiplex PCR, and the TCRdb table lists in-frame clones only, not all of them. The table includes 170,000 or so clones, 80% detected once. This CDR3 comprises 15 residues. Material: PBMCs. The chain uses TRBV21-1 and TRBJ2-7; the D segment call TRBD1 is taken from the table without a DNA check. TRBV21-1 is marked as a pseudogene. The receptor was isolated from a boy aged 5 to 17 in good health and CMV-seronegative. CDR3 in amino acids: CASSKMGQGLYEQYF. Written as DNA, the CDR3 is TGTGCCAGCAGCAAAATGGGACAGGGGCTCTACGAGCAGTACTTC.